These 8 T cell receptor beta chains were all obtained from the same sample, sequenced in a study of blood T cell repertoires in COVID-19. TCRdb keeps only in-frame clones here, not all; method: immunoSEQ multiplex PCR. The table shows nearly 200,000 clones, with over 75% occurring only once. Sequencing used peripheral blood. The receptors were sampled from a woman aged 40 to 55 who had recovered from COVID-19.

J is TRBJ2-1 and V is TRBV2; 9 nucleotides match TRBD1. The CDR3 has 15 amino acids. Germline loops: CDR1 SNHLY, CDR2 FYNNEI. V lost 8 bases to trimming and J lost 5 bases; unmatched junction nucleotides: 10. CDR3 sequence: CASWVGTGRNNEQFF. In DNA form, the CDR3 reads TGTGCCAGCTGGGTAGGGACAGGGAGAAACAATGAGCAGTTCTTC. Full variable domain (remainder filled in from reference TRBV2 and TRBJ2-1): EPEVTQTPSHQVTQMGQEVILRCVPISNHLYFYWYRQILGQKVEFLVSFYNNEISEKSEIFDDQFSVERPDGSNFTLKIRSTKLEDSAMYFCASWVGTGRNNEQFFGPGTRLTVL.

This chain uses TRBV4-3 with TRBJ2-1, with TRBD2 identical over 7 bases. The ends lost 2 bases at V and 3 bases at J; junction bases unmatched: 10. Germline CDR1 and CDR2: LGHNA and YSLEER. The CDR3 is made up of 17 amino acids. The CDR3 protein is CASSQNVRSSGYNEQFF. DNA for the CDR3: TGCGCCAGCAGCCAAAACGTTAGGTCTAGCGGCTACAATGAGCAGTTCTTC.

The chain has TRBV5-1 and TRBJ1-4, with D possibly being TRBD1 (5 bases). V was trimmed by 0 bases and J by 5 bases, leaving 8 bases between them. The CDR3 consists of 14 residues. Germline CDR1 is SGHRS and CDR2 is YFSETQ. CDR3 sequence reads: CASSLAGLNEKLFF. CDR3 nucleotides: TGCGCCAGCAGCTTGGCAGGGTTGAATGAAAAACTGTTTTTT.

This clone was picked up one time. This chain joins TRBV27 and TRBJ2-1; a weak D match, TRBD2 (6 bases). The CDR3 covers 14 residues. V was cut by 3 bases and J by 10 bases, with 16 bases left in between. Germline V gives CDR1 MNHEY, CDR2 SMNVEV (reference sequence). The CDR3: CASSFRASADEQFF. As DNA, the CDR3 is TGTGCCAGCAGTTTTCGAGCTAGCGCGGACGAGCAGTTCTTC.

The J gene is TRBJ2-1, the V gene TRBV3-1 (or the pseudogene TRBV3-2); 14 bases are shared with TRBD2. With V trimmed by 4 bases and J by 10 bases, 9 bases remained unmatched. Germline V lookup: CDR1 LGHDT, CDR2 YNNKEL (reference sequence). The CDR3 has 16 amino acids. The CDR3 loop reads CASSPTPGLAGEEQFF. DNA for the CDR3: TGTGCCAGCAGCCCTACCCCGGGACTAGCGGGAGAGGAGCAGTTCTTC.

CDR3 sequence (DNA): TGTGCCAGCACCAACGGGGGACAGGGTAACATTCAGTACTTC. It translates to CASTNGGQGNIQYF. This sequence joins TRBV28 and TRBJ2-4, with 9 positions matching TRBD1. Germline CDR1 is MDHEN and CDR2 is SYDVKM. The ends lost 7 bases at V and 7 bases at J; junction bases unmatched: 8. CDR3 length equals 14 residues.

This clone was recorded a few times. CDR3 nucleotide sequence: TGTGCCAGTAGTATGGACAGGGACACTGAAGCTTTCTTT. It is translated as CASSMDRDTEAFF. The chain employs TRBV19 and TRBJ1-1, with 8 bases matching TRBD1. The CDR3 extends over 13 amino acids. The germline V gene has CDR1 LNHDA and CDR2 SQIVND (reference sequence). Trimming took 3 bases from V and 3 from J; bases not matched to a gene: 0.

The chain recombines TRBV7-2 with TRBJ2-5; 9 bases are a match to TRBD2. The CDR3 totals 19 residues. Germline V gives CDR1 SGHTA, CDR2 FQGNSA. The ends lost 2 bases at V and 1 base at J; junction bases unmatched: 14. The CDR3 DNA reads as TGTGCCAGCAGCTTATTGGGGGGAGCGGGAGGCTATAGCCAAGAGACCCAGTACTTC. Its translation: CASSLLGGAGGYSQETQYF.